This T cell receptor (beta chain) was sequenced during a study of lymphopenia after photon versus proton radiotherapy. Germline V lookup: CDR1 ENHRY, CDR2 SYGVKD. This CDR3 region has 11 residues. The V end was cut by 6 bases, the J end by 0 bases, with 2 bases between. Regarding the study as a whole: Authors raise, but do not show, better survival with proton therapy. Proton therapy kept repertoires fairly stable, unlike photons, which gained effector/memory cells. After the lymphocyte nadir, photon-treated repertoires showed oligoclonal expansion, especially of CD8+ Temra cells. A bigger post-nadir fall in TCR diversity correlated inversely with survival time in deceased patients.

This clone was counted only a few times. Its antigen is unknown. Here immunoSEQ multiplex PCR was the method, and the copy in TCRdb shows in-frame clones only, minus some. The profile shows 77,000 or so clones, 83% of them singletons. The source material was peripheral blood, sampled from a patient treated with proton-based radiotherapy. This chain uses TRBV10-3 with TRBJ1-1; D remains ambiguous. This clonotype originated in a man in his sixties with pancreatic cancer. The CDR3 sequence is CAIRMNTEAFF. The CDR3 DNA sequence: TGTGCCATCAGGATGAACACTGAAGCTTTCTTT.